The source of this TCR beta chain is a study of T cells in localized non-small cell lung cancer (dated by TCRdb to the early 2020s). For the wider study: The study examined T cell repertoires in roughly 240 patients with early-stage NSCLC and compared tumors with uninvolved tumor-adjacent lungs. NSCLC patients had a mean age of around 70 years, and fewer than 150 were male and 107 female. All 240 or so NSCLC patients in the cohort were treatment-naive and had localized lung tumors that were resected. The paper as a whole reports these results and caveats: Longer overall survival was associated with higher blood T cell density, whereas shorter survival was associated with higher adjacent-lung clonality. A median of roughly 58 of the top 100 tumor clones were detected in paired uninvolved adjacent lung, and 25 to 35 of these tumor clones were also found among the top 100 clones of the paired uninvolved adjacent lung. Because the study design was exploratory, TCR variables were selected using unadjusted p-values without false-discovery rate correction. Multi-region tumor sequencing was not performed, so intratumor heterogeneity could not be excluded. Uninvolved tumor-adjacent lung showed the highest T cell clonality, higher than tumor, which suggests more focused antigenic responses in the uninvolved tumor-adjacent lung.

At diagnosis, tumor, uninvolved tumor-adjacent lung and peripheral blood were collected and then preserved as a mix of FFPE and fresh-frozen material. This clone was seen only a few times. What this receptor recognizes is not known. The record has no base qualities; no much larger clone is one base away. TCR beta CDR3 regions were sequenced from DNA using the immunoSEQ Assay. The published analysis was carried out like this. T cell density was computed as TCR beta template counts normalized to usable DNA estimated by amplifying housekeeping genes. Richness was estimated using the preseqR package, with extrapolation to 400,000 templates for PBMC samples and to 120,000 templates for tissue samples. Clonality was defined as one minus Pielou's evenness. To identify tissue-enriched TCRs, differential abundance testing was run on productive amino-acid clonotypes with a minimum total count of 5 and an alpha of 0.1. The Jaccard Index and the Morisita Overlap Index were used to measure repertoire overlap between compartments. TCR beta CDR3s were clustered by GLIPH together with public tetramer-defined viral CDR3s, and at least three viral sequences plus V-gene enrichment were required for viral motifs. TCRdb re-hosts the immuneACCESS table, in-frame sequences only. Its copies lack some clones; in the studies checked, an unresolved V gene accounts for under half of them, and the cause for the rest is not known. V and J calls and clone size are as listed in that table; D and trimming were resolved from the DNA. Present in this sample are about 13,000 clones, over 25% of which were seen just once. The biggest ten clones account for about 7.2% of the sample.

The CDR3 goes from the cysteine to the phenylalanine over 13 residues. The DNA shown is the 39-base CDR3, in frame from base 1. Ends trimmed: V by 7 bases, J by 1 base; bases unmatched to a gene: 4. The germline V gene specifies MNHGY as CDR1 and SAAAGT as CDR2. The source material was lung tumor tissue, sampled before any cancer treatment. This chain joins TRBV6-8 to TRBJ2-7, and TRBD1 matches 7 of the central bases. The origin of this receptor is an older female donor with stage I lung adenocarcinoma. The DNA sequence is as follows: TGTGCCAGCACCAAGGGACAGTCCTACGAGCAGTACTTC. This is translated as CASTKGQSYEQYF.